The 15 T cell receptor beta chains given below trace back to one sample, sequenced in a study of blood T cell repertoires in COVID-19. TCRdb keeps only in-frame clones here, not all; method: immunoSEQ multiplex PCR. This sample has nearly 200,000 clones; 89% occur once, and the top ten carry approximately 8.2%. Sequenced material: PBMCs or T cells enriched from blood (not recorded which). The receptors shown here come from a woman between 18 and 30 years old who had recovered from COVID-19.

The sample holds one count of this clone. The rearrangement joins TRBV2 to TRBJ1-6; D is undetermined. The length of the CDR3 is 18 residues. V was shortened by 5 bases and J by 0 bases, with 17 bases between the two germline ends. Germline loops: CDR1 SNHLY, CDR2 FYNNEI. The CDR3 region is CASSSRGLLSSYNSPLHF. CDR3 sequence (DNA): TGTGCCAGCAGTTCCCGTGGACTCCTGAGCTCCTATAATTCACCCCTCCACTTT.

This clone was recorded only once. The chain carries TRBV18 and TRBJ2-7; TRBD1 matches 7 bases. With V trimmed by 2 bases and J by 4 bases, 5 bases remained unmatched. CDR3 length equals 14 residues. CDR1 KGHSH and CDR2 LQKENI come from the germline V gene. Written as DNA, the CDR3 is TGTGCCAGCTCACCATACAGGGGTCAATACGAGCAGTACTTC. Translation gives CASSPYRGQYEQYF.

The chain uses TRBV6-5 and TRBJ1-1, with 7 bases that match TRBD1. There are 12 residues in the CDR3. Germline CDR1 is MNHEY and CDR2 is SVGAGI. V lost 6 bases and J lost 7; bases outside the gene matches: 5. CDR3 DNA sequence: TGTGCCAGCAGAAACAGGGGACTTGAAGCTTTCTTT. This translates into CASRNRGLEAFF.

The V call is TRBV13, the J call TRBJ2-7; the match to TRBD2 covers 13 bases. Germline CDR1 reads PRHDT; CDR2 reads FYEKMQ (reference sequence). The V segment lost 6 bases and the J segment 4 bases; nucleotides outside the gene matches: 6. CDR3 length: 15 amino acids. Here the CDR3 DNA reads TGTGCCAGCAGTCAGGGACTAGCGGGGTTATACGAGCAGTACTTC. Protein sequence: CASSQGLAGLYEQYF.

This chain uses TRBV5-1 with TRBJ1-2; D gene uncertain. CDR3 length: 12 amino acids. CDR1 is SGHRS and CDR2 is YFSETQ in the germline V gene. Deletions cut 3 bases from V and 8 bases from J, with 11 bases between. CDR3 in amino acids: CASSSSEGGYTF. CDR3 in DNA: TGCGCCAGCAGCTCGTCCGAGGGCGGCTACACCTTC.

The J gene is TRBJ1-2, the V gene TRBV4-2; D is unclear. V gave up 1 base and J gave up 1 base, with 10 bases separating them. Germline CDR1 reads LGHNA; CDR2 reads YNFKEQ. The CDR3 runs 15 residues. CDR3 nucleotides: TGTGCCAGCAGCCAAGCCGCTACTCTTAACTATGGCTACACCTTC. It codes for CASSQAATLNYGYTF.

The J gene is TRBJ1-1, the V gene TRBV19; 10 nucleotides agree with TRBD1. The CDR3 sequence is 19 residues long. CDR1 is LNHDA, CDR2 SQIVND, per germline (reference sequence). The junction had 23 bases not matched to a gene; V was cut back by 5 bases and J by 8 bases. CDR3 DNA sequence: TGTGCCAGTAGTTCGAGGCGGCCGGGACAGGGGATCAGTAGCATGGAAGCTTTCTTT. Its translation is CASSSRRPGQGISSMEAFF.

V usage is TRBV3-1 (or the pseudogene TRBV3-2) and J usage is TRBJ2-5; D uncertain. Trimming shortened V by 5 bases and J by 4 bases, and 8 bases separated the two germline ends. Germline V gene lookup returns CDR1 LGHDT and CDR2 YNNKEL (reference sequence). CDR3 size: 12 residues. The CDR3 here is CASSNSLETQYF. Here the CDR3 DNA reads TGTGCCAGCAGCAACAGCTTAGAGACCCAGTACTTC.

The chain carries TRBV5-4 and TRBJ2-3; 8 bases map to TRBD1. This CDR3 spans 16 amino acids. Looked up from germline, CDR1 is SGHNT and CDR2 is YYREEE (reference sequence). V lost 1 base to trimming and J lost 2 bases; unmatched junction nucleotides: 6. The CDR3: CASSLRSRGLTDTQYF. DNA of the CDR3: TGTGCCAGCAGCTTGCGGTCCAGGGGGCTCACAGATACGCAGTATTTT.

This clone was counted once. V gene TRBV6-6 combines with J gene TRBJ1-6, with 7 positions matching TRBD1. Trimming cost V 2 bases and J 5 bases; bases outside gene matches: 3. The CDR3 is 15 residues long. Germline assignment: CDR1 MNHNY and CDR2 SVGAGI (reference sequence). The CDR3 DNA follows: TGTGCCAGCAGTTACCTGGGACAGAATAATTCACCCCTCCACTTT. As protein: CASSYLGQNNSPLHF.

The chain combines TRBV12-5 with TRBJ1-1; no reliable D call. The CDR3 length is 11 residues. The V and J ends lost 8 bases and 7 bases respectively, with 11 bases between them. From germline, CDR1 is LGHNT and CDR2 FRNRAP. The DNA of the CDR3 is TGTGCTAGTTGTGAGGGCGGTGAAGCTTTCTTT. Translation: CASCEGGEAFF.

The J gene is TRBJ2-3, the V gene TRBV16; D call uncertain. Between the trimmed V and J ends, which lost 6 bases and 3 bases, there was a span of 7 bases. The V gene's germline CDR1 is KGHSY and CDR2 FQNENV. CDR3 size: 12 residues. CDR3 protein: CASSLTTDTQYF. The CDR3 DNA reads TGTGCCAGCAGTCTAACTACAGATACGCAGTATTTT.

J is TRBJ2-1 and V is TRBV15, with TRBD1 matching over 8 bases. V dropped 0 bases and J dropped 2; count of bases not matched to a gene: 0. The germline gives CDR1 LNHNV, CDR2 YYDKDF (reference sequence). The CDR3 totals 15 residues. CDR3 DNA: TGTGCCACCAGCAGAGAACAGGGGGCCTACAATGAGCAGTTCTTC. Its translation is CATSREQGAYNEQFF. Complete variable domain (other parts from reference TRBV15 and TRBJ2-1): DAMVIQNPRYQVTQFGKPVTLSCSQTLNHNVMYWYQQKSSQAPKLLFHYYDKDFNNEADTPDNFQSRRPNTSFCFLDIRSPGLGDTAMYLCATSREQGAYNEQFFGPGTRLTVL.

The CDR3 DNA reads as TGCGCCAGCAGACACCCTGGGGCCAACGTCCTGACTTTC. Translated, it gives CASRHPGANVLTF. The rearrangement joins TRBV5-1 to TRBJ2-6; no firm D call. V lost 5 bases and J 2 bases, leaving 5 bases between the germline ends. The CDR3 has 13 amino acids. Germline V lookup: CDR1 SGHRS, CDR2 YFSETQ.

As DNA, the CDR3 is TGCGCCAGCAGCCCCGGGACAGGTTTAGCTGGCTACACCTTC. It specifies CASSPGTGLAGYTF. The rearrangement joins TRBV5-1 to TRBJ1-2; 8 positions agree with TRBD1. Trimming cost V 4 bases and J 7 bases; bases outside gene matches: 9. In germline, CDR1 is SGHRS, CDR2 YFSETQ. CDR3 length: 14 amino acids.